Below, one T cell receptor beta chain is given with its context. In the original workflow: Amplification from reference gene primers served as the basis for estimated nucleated cell counts. TCRdb's copy holds only in-frame clones and misses some; the assay was immunoSEQ multiplex PCR. Clone size and V and J calls were adopted from that table, with D and trimming inferred from the DNA. The sample lists about 210,000 clones, approximately 86% occurring once. These data are taken from a study of blood T cell repertoires in COVID-19. Germline lookup yields CDR1 SGHVS and CDR2 FNYEAQ. Trimming removed 0 bases at V and 0 bases at J, with 9 bases between. The CDR3 is made up of 16 amino acids.

Sequenced: peripheral blood. V gene TRBV7-6 combines with J gene TRBJ1-3; D not resolved. The TCR comes from a man aged 40-49 years with acute or convalescent COVID-19. In DNA, the CDR3 is TGTGCCAGCAGCTTAGCCTCCGGGTTCTCTGGAAACACCATATATTTT. As protein: CASSLASGFSGNTIYF.